The present TCR beta chain was sequenced within a study of blood T cell repertoires in COVID-19. The overall study: Acute and convalescent COVID-19 specimens originated in the United States, Italy and Spain.

The assay was immunoSEQ multiplex PCR, and TCRdb's table has in-frame clones only and misses some. The sample records about 130,000 clones, roughly 84% being singletons. The length of the CDR3 is 13 residues. From germline, CDR1 is SNHLY and CDR2 FYNNEI. V gave up 5 bases and J gave up 6 bases, with 11 bases separating them. The sample comprised peripheral blood. This TCR was sampled from a woman aged 25 to 39 who had recovered from COVID-19. The J gene is TRBJ1-5, the V gene TRBV2; D might be TRBD1 (5 bases). The CDR3 loop reads CASSPREAQPQHF. In DNA form, the CDR3 reads TGTGCCAGCAGTCCCAGGGAGGCTCAGCCCCAGCATTTT. The whole variable domain, filled in from reference TRBV2 and TRBJ1-5, reads EPEVTQTPSHQVTQMGQEVILRCVPISNHLYFYWYRQILGQKVEFLVSFYNNEISEKSEIFDDQFSVERPDGSNFTLKIRSTKLEDSAMYFCASSPREAQPQHFGDGTRLSIL.